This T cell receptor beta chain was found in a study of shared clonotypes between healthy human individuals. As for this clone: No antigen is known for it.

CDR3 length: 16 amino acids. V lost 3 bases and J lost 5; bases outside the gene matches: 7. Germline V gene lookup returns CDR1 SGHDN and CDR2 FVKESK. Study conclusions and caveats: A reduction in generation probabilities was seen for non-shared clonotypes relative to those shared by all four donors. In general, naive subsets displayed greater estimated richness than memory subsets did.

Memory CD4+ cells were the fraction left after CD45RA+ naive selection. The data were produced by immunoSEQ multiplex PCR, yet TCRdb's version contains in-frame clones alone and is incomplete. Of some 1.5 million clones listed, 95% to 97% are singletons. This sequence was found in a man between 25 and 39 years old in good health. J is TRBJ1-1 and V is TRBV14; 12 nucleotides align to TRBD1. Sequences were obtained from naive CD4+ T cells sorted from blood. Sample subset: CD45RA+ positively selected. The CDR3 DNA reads TGTGCCAGCAGCCAGCGGGACAGGGGGCCGGGAACTGAAGCTTTCTTT. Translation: CASSQRDRGPGTEAFF.